This T cell receptor (beta chain) came from a study of tumor-infiltrating lymphocytes in primary liver carcinoma. About the research overall: Roughly 3.5 to 7.13 million productive TCRbeta reads came from each sample, comparable across tissue types. Findings and limits, study-wide: Paired tumor-adjacent and tumor-blood samples overlapped less than tumor region pairs did.

From approximately 0.5 ug of total RNA, TCR beta-specific cDNA was reverse-transcribed using a constant-region primer. Researchers made the TCR beta libraries by running three nested multiplex PCR rounds with slightly modified ARM-PCR. A C-beta reverse primer was combined with TRBV1-TRBV30 forward primers in the first two PCR rounds, and each round had 10 cycles. TCRdb reanalysed the multiplex PCR reads using MiXCR and keeps one entry per CDR3 protein. The data hold roughly 32,000 distinct CDR3 sequences, with 76% observed a single time. Germline V gene data show CDR1 as MGHRA and CDR2 as YSYEKL. The length of the CDR3 is 16 residues. For this clonotype: Its antigen is undetermined. The conserved phenylalanine or tryptophan normally closing the CDR3 is absent here, so this likely arose from a read error.

Bulk tissue was left unsorted, and RNA and DNA were co-extracted from approximately 20-30 mg of it. More than 75% viable tumor cells made up every tumor sample. The chain has TRBV4-1 and TRBJ2-2; 10 bases match TRBD1. Specimen: liver tumor tissue from sampling region 5. Subset meaning: tumor region T5, tumor centre. The sequence was obtained from a man aged 35 to 55 with primary liver carcinoma and hepatitis B virus infection. The CDR3: CASNDLDRGLTGELFC. In nucleotides, the CDR3 is TGTGCCAGCAACGATCTGGACAGGGGGTTAACCGGGGAACTGTTTTGT.